This T cell receptor (beta chain) was profiled in a study of T cells in Graves' hyperthyroidism and ophthalmopathy. Study-level points and caveats: Most thyroid clonotypes that were expanded above 0.001 also turned up in blood.

Amplification of TCR beta CDR3 regions was performed using RNA transcripts as template. During a first-round RT-PCR of the TCR CDR3, the HTBI primer set was used. TCRdb re-derived calls from the multiplex PCR reads in MiXCR, one entry per CDR3 protein. The sample yields approximately 270,000 distinct CDR3 sequences, about 14% seen once. Diagnosis rested on symptoms, serum thyroxine and TRAb, thyroid ultrasound, and orbital computed tomography. The germline CDR1 and CDR2 sequences are MDHEN and SYDVKM. CDR3 size: 12 residues. Trimming took off 2 bases at V and 10 bases at J, with 9 bases between the two ends. At least ten counts were recorded for this clonotype. What it binds is not known.

The sequence was collected from a woman between 40 and 50 years old with Graves' hyperthyroidism that later progressed to Graves' ophthalmopathy. This chain connects TRBV28 to TRBJ2-1; D remains unclear. The sequenced material came from blood. The chain's CDR3 is CASSLRGREQFF. CDR3 in DNA: TGTGCCAGCAGTTTACGCGGAAGAGAGCAGTTCTTC. Looking up the rest from reference TRBV28 and TRBJ2-1 gives the full variable domain: DVKVTQSSRYLVKRTGEKVFLECVQDMDHENMFWYRQDPGLGLRLIYFSYDVKMKEKGDIPEGYSVSREKKERFSLILESASTNQTSMYLCASSLRGREQFFGPGTRLTVL.